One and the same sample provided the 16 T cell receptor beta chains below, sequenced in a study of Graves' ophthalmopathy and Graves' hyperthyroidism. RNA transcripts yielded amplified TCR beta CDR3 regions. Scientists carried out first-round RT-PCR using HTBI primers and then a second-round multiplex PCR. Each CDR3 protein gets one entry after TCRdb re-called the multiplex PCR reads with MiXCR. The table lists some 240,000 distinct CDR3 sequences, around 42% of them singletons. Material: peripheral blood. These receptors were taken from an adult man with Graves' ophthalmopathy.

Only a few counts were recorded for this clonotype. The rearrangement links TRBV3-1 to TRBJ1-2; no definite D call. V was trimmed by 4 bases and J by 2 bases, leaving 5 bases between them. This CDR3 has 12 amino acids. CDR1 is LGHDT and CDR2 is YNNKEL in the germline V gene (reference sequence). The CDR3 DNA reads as TGTGCCAGCAGCCGTGAGAACTATGGCTACACCTTC. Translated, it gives CASSRENYGYTF.

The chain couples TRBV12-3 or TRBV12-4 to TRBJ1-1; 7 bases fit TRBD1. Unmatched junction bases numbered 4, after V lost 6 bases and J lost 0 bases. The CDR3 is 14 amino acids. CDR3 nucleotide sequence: TGTGCCAGCAGCCGGGACAGCATGAACACTGAAGCTTTCTTT. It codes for CASSRDSMNTEAFF.

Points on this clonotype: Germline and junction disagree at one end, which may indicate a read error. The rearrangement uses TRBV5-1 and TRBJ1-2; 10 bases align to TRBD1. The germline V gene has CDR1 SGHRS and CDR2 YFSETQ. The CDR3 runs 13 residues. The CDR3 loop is CTSGTGADYGYTF. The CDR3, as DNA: TGCACCAGCGGGACAGGGGCGGACTATGGCTACACCTTC.

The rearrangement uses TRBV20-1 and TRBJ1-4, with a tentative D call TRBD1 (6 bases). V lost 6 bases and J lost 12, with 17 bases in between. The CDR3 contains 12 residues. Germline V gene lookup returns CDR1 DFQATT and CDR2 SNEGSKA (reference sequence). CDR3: CSAQGRGKELFF. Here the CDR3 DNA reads TGCAGTGCACAGGGACGGGGAAAGGAACTGTTTTTT.

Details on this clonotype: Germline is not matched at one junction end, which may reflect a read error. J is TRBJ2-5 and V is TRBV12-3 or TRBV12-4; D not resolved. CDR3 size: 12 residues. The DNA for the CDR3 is TGTGCCGGCAGCTTCAGTTTGGAGACCCAGTACTTC. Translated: CAGSFSLETQYF.

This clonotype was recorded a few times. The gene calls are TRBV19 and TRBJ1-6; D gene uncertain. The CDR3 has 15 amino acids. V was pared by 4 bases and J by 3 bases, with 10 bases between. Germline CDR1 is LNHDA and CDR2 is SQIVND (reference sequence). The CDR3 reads CASSTAVIYNSPLHF. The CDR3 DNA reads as TGTGCCAGTAGTACGGCAGTTATCTATAATTCACCCCTCCACTTT.

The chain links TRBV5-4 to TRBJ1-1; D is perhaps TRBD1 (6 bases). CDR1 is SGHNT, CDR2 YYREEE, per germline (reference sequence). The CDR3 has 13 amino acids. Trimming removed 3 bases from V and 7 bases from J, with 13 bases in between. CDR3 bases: TGTGCCAGCAGCTCACAGGGTGGTGGTGAAGCTTTCTTT. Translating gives CASSSQGGGEAFF.

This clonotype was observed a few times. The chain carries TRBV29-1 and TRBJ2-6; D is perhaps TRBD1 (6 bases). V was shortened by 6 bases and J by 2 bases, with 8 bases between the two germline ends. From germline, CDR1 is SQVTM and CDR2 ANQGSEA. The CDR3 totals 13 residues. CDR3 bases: TGCAGCGTACGACAGGCTGGGGCCAACGTCCTGACTTTC. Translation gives CSVRQAGANVLTF.

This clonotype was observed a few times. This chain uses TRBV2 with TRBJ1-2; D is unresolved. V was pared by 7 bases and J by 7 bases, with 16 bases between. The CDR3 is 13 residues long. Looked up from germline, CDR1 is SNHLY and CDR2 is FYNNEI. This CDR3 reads CASNDMGFSGYTF. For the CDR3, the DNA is TGTGCCAGCAATGACATGGGTTTTAGTGGCTACACCTTC.

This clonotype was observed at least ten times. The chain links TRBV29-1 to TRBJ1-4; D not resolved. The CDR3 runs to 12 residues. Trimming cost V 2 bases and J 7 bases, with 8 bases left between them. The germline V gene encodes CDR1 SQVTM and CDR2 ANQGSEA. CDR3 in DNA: TGCAGCGTTGAAATGGGCCGTGAAAAACTGTTTTTT. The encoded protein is CSVEMGREKLFF.

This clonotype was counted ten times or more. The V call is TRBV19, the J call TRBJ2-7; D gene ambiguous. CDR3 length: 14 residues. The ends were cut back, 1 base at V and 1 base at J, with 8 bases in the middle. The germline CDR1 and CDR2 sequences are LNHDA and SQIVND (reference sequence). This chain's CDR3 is CASSIGALSYEQYF. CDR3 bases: TGTGCCAGTAGTATAGGGGCACTTTCCTACGAGCAGTACTTC.

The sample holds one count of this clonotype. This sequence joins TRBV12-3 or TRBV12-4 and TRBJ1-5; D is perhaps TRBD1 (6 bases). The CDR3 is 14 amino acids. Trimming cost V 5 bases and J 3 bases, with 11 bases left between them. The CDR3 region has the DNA TGTGCCAGCAGTCGGACAGCGTTCAATCAGCCCCAGCATTTT. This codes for CASSRTAFNQPQHF.

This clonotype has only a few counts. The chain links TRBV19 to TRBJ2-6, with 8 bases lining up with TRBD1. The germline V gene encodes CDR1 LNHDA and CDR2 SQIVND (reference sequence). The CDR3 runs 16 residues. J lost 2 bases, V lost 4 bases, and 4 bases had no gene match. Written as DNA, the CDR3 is TGTGCCAGTAGTACGACAGGGGTGGCTGGGGCCAACGTCCTGACTTTC. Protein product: CASSTTGVAGANVLTF. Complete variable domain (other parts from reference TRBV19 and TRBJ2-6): DGGITQSPKYLFRKEGQNVTLSCEQNLNHDAMYWYRQDPGQGLRLIYYSQIVNDFQKGDIAEGYSVSREKKESFPLTVTSAQKNPTAFYLCASSTTGVAGANVLTFGAGSRLTVL.

As DNA, the CDR3 is TGTGCCAGCAGCTTAGGGGGGGCGCGGAGAAACACCATATATTTT. Translated: CASSLGGARRNTIYF. V and J are TRBV11-2 and TRBJ1-3, with D possibly TRBD1 on 6 matching bases. Trimming cost V 1 base and J 5 bases, with 12 bases left between them. The germline gives CDR1 SGHAT, CDR2 FQNNGV. The CDR3 is 15 amino acids.

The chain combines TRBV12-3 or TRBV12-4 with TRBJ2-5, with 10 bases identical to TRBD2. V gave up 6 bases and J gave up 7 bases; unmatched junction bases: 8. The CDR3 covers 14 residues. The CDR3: CASSTGTSVRTQYF. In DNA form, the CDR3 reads TGTGCCAGCAGCACCGGGACTAGCGTCAGGACCCAGTACTTC.

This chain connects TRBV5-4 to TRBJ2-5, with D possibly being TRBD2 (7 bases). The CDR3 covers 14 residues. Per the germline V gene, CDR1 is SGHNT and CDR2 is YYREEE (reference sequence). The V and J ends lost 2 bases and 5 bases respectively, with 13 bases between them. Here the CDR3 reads CASSFGGPEETQYF. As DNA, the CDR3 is TGTGCCAGCAGCTTCGGGGGGCCGGAGGAGACCCAGTACTTC.